Reported below is one TCR beta chain. This clonotype was observed a few times. This receptor's antigen is unknown. Base qualities are not provided; no much larger clone lies one nucleotide away. Sequencing used an Illumina HiSeq 1500. Using fastp at Q25 and MiXCR, TCRdb reprocessed the public reads and kept productive beta chains. Rows are unified per CDR3 protein, each entry keeping the most common DNA and genes. This sample is represented by around 900,000 distinct CDR3 sequences; around 30% of them were singletons. The ten most abundant clones make up around 15% of the sample. This sample's treatment or condition label indicates: in vitro stimulation with specific CMV peptide epitopes to enrich CMV-specific T cells. The data were taken from a study of T cell repertoires in cytomegalovirus infection (dated by TCRdb to the late 2010s). At the level of the whole study: The peptide stimulations were aimed at well-studied HLA-B-restricted epitopes as well as recently identified HLA-C-restricted CMV epitopes, whose presentation resists viral immunomodulation. Because public TCR beta signatures pointed to carriage of CMV infection together with the matching HLA type, the HLA type of each donor mattered for the analysis. General study outcomes and caveats: The ex vivo response was dominated by HLA-C-restricted CMV-specific TCR beta clonotypes, and the single most frequent clonotype in two of eight donors was supplied by these HLA-C-restricted clonotypes. In both this cohort and an independent cohort of 350 or so donors, the cumulative frequency of public TCR beta family members distinguished carriers of CMV infection plus the relevant HLA type.

Trimming accounts for 6 bases at V and 5 bases at J, while the number of junction bases matched to no gene is 2. Taken from cysteine to phenylalanine, the CDR3 has 13 residues. Of all the DNA, just the CDR3 is kept, 39 bases in frame from base 1. Reading the germline V gene gives CDR1 SNHLY and CDR2 FYNNEI. The receptor comes from a human donor in good health (CMV status not recorded). Some clones in this sample may be carry-over from other donors' samples. The sample was cultured CD8+ T cells from PBMCs, taken from culture after CMV antigen stimulation. The chain is made from TRBV2 and TRBJ2-1; the junction holds 9 bases that match TRBD1. The CDR3 region: CASRWTGDNEQFF. In nucleotides, the sequence is TGTGCCAGCAGGTGGACAGGGGACAATGAGCAGTTCTTC.